The 10 T cell receptor beta chains presented below share a single source sample, sequenced in a study of CD8 T cells in Susac syndrome. RNA totalling roughly 0.5 to 1 ug underwent reverse transcription with random hexamers. Via MiXCR, TCRdb re-called the immunoSEQ multiplex PCR reads, giving one row per CDR3 protein. Among 95,000 to 150,000 distinct CDR3 sequences listed, under 96% were seen once. Source material: CD4+ T cells from PBMCs. These receptors came from a human donor with Susac syndrome.

This rearrangement joins TRBV5-1 to TRBJ2-7; D call uncertain. The ends were cut back, 0 bases at V and 3 bases at J, with 16 bases in the middle. The CDR3 loop spans 16 amino acids. The germline V gene encodes CDR1 SGHRS and CDR2 YFSETQ. The DNA of the CDR3 is TGCGCCAGCAGCTTGGAAGGGTCCGGTGTAGACTACGAGCAGTACTTC. Its translation is CASSLEGSGVDYEQYF.

The chain has TRBV30 and TRBJ2-4; no firm D call. The ends were cut back, 2 bases at V and 0 bases at J, with 5 bases in the middle. Germline V gives CDR1 GTSNPN, CDR2 SVGIG (reference sequence). This CDR3 comprises 13 residues. This chain's CDR3 is CAWSPLAKNIQYF. In DNA, the CDR3 is TGTGCCTGGAGTCCTCTAGCCAAAAACATTCAGTACTTC.

The rearrangement joins TRBV27 to TRBJ1-5; D gene unclear. V gave up 5 bases and J gave up 6 bases, with 14 bases separating them. The CDR3 has 14 amino acids. The V gene's germline CDR1 is MNHEY and CDR2 SMNVEV (reference sequence). The CDR3 protein is CASSPDYWSQPQHF. Written as DNA, the CDR3 is TGTGCCAGCAGTCCGGACTACTGGAGTCAGCCCCAGCATTTT.

This chain links TRBV5-6 with TRBJ2-3; 8 nucleotides align to TRBD2. This CDR3 spans 15 amino acids. V lost 6 bases and J lost 4; bases outside the gene matches: 10. Germline CDR1 and CDR2: SGHDT and YYEEEE. CDR3 protein: CASTKRELSADTQYF. The CDR3, as DNA: TGTGCCAGCACAAAGCGGGAGCTGAGCGCAGATACGCAGTATTTT. Supplemented by reference TRBV5-6 and TRBJ2-3, the full variable domain reads DAGVTQSPTHLIKTRGQQVTLRCSPKSGHDTVSWYQQALGQGPQFIFQYYEEEERQRGNFPDRFSGHQFPNYSSELNVNALLLGDSALYLCASTKRELSADTQYFGPGTRLTVL.

The rearrangement uses TRBV2 and TRBJ2-1, with TRBD2 as a possible D gene (6 bases). The CDR3 is made up of 16 amino acids. Germline lookup yields CDR1 SNHLY and CDR2 FYNNEI. V was cut by 5 bases and J by 5 bases, with 19 bases left in between. The CDR3 DNA reads TGTGCCAGCAGTCAAAATCTAGCGAGAGGGAACAATGAGCAGTTCTTC. This encodes CASSQNLARGNNEQFF.

The chain couples TRBV12-3 or TRBV12-4 to TRBJ1-2, with no clear D. The CDR3 loop spans 13 amino acids. Between the trimmed V and J ends, which lost 7 bases and 0 bases, there was a span of 9 bases. Written as DNA, the CDR3 is TGTGCCAGCAAGGTGGAAGCTAACTATGGCTACACCTTC. This gives the protein CASKVEANYGYTF.

The CDR3 DNA reads TGCAGCGTTGTAAGGGAGGACCCATACAATGAGCAGTTCTTC. Translated: CSVVREDPYNEQFF. V usage is TRBV29-1 and J usage is TRBJ2-1, with D possibly TRBD2 on 6 matching bases. The CDR3 contains 14 residues. Germline CDR1 and CDR2: SQVTM and ANQGSEA. Trimming shortened V by 4 bases and J by 4 bases, and 14 bases separated the two germline ends.

This chain joins TRBV20-1 and TRBJ2-7; 9 bases agree with TRBD1. The CDR3 extends over 14 amino acids. V lost 3 bases, J lost 5 bases, and 8 bases stayed unmatched. The germline V gene encodes CDR1 DFQATT and CDR2 SNEGSKA (reference sequence). CDR3 sequence: CSARPGQGVHEQYF. The CDR3 coding sequence is TGCAGTGCTAGGCCGGGACAGGGTGTACACGAGCAGTACTTC.

The chain carries TRBV5-1 and TRBJ2-1; maybe TRBD2 (5 bases). CDR3 length: 12 residues. The V gene's germline CDR1 is SGHRS and CDR2 YFSETQ. The V and J ends lost 4 bases and 10 bases respectively, with 12 bases between them. The CDR3 DNA reads as TGCGCCAGCAGCCAGGACTGGTCGGAGCAGTTCTTC. This encodes CASSQDWSEQFF. Supplemented by reference TRBV5-1 and TRBJ2-1, the full variable domain reads KAGVTQTPRYLIKTRGQQVTLSCSPISGHRSVSWYQQTPGQGLQFLFEYFSETQRNKGNFPGRFSGRQFSNSRSEMNVSTLELGDSALYLCASSQDWSEQFFGPGTRLTVL.

The chain combines TRBV3-1 with TRBJ1-1; D is unresolved. Deletions cut 0 bases from V and 4 bases from J, with 9 bases between. Per germline, CDR1 LGHDT and CDR2 YNNKEL (reference sequence). The CDR3 runs 14 residues. The CDR3 here is CASSQDWVSTEAFF. The CDR3 DNA follows: TGTGCCAGCAGCCAAGATTGGGTTTCCACTGAAGCTTTCTTT.